The rows below give T cell receptor beta chains drawn from one sample of a study of Graves' ophthalmopathy and Graves' hyperthyroidism. TCRdb reprocessed the multiplex PCR reads via MiXCR and lists one record per CDR3 protein. The sample comprises 620,000 or so distinct CDR3 sequences, 20% to 25% of which are singletons, and approximately 6.5% rests with the top ten. The sequencing sample was made of peripheral blood. The origin of the receptors is a woman aged 18-30 years with stable Graves' hyperthyroidism. Some clones in this sample may be carry-over from other donors' samples. Both conserved end residues are part of each CDR3. Each record gives: V gene, J gene, D gene, clone size, CDR3 DNA, CDR3 protein. The D gene is left open where the match is weak. Clone size is given for some rows only: seen once, a few or many times, or a class if the clone is expanded.

TRBV12-3/TRBV12-4,TRBJ2-2,-,few,TGTGCCAGCAGATCCCCAGGGGCCCCGAACACCGGGGAGCTGTTTTTT,CASRSPGAPNTGELFF
TRBV6-2/TRBV6-3,TRBJ1-6,-,many,TGTGCCAGCACCACGTATAATTCACCCCTCCACTTT,CASTTYNSPLHF
TRBV12-5,TRBJ1-5,TRBD1,-,TGTGCTAGTGGGGCCGGGACAGGGATGAATCAGCCCCAGCATTTT,CASGAGTGMNQPQHF
TRBV20-1,TRBJ2-7,TRBD2,-,TGCAGTGCTAGACCCGAACTAGCGGGAAGGTACGAGCAGTACTTC,CSARPELAGRYEQYF
TRBV6-5,TRBJ1-2,-,many,TGTGCCAGCAGTTCGCAGGGCCGCGCCAGCTTCTTC,CASSSQGRASFF
TRBV27,TRBJ1-5,-,-,TGTGCCAGCAGTTTAGCTGTAGGAGGGCAGCCCCAGCATTTT,CASSLAVGGQPQHF
TRBV6-1,TRBJ2-5,TRBD2,many,TGTGCCAGCAGTGATCCGGGACTAGCGGGGGAGGGGGAGACCCAGTACTTC,CASSDPGLAGEGETQYF
TRBV19,TRBJ2-5,-,many,TGTGCCAGTAGTGAGTCCGGGCCCCGAGGCGAGACCCAGTACTTC,CASSESGPRGETQYF
TRBV12-3/TRBV12-4,TRBJ2-5,-,-,TGTGCCAGCAGTTTTGATGACGACCGGGCCCAAGAGACCCAGTACTTC,CASSFDDDRAQETQYF
TRBV10-3,TRBJ1-6,-,-,TGTGCCAGCCGACATAATAATTCACCCCTCCACTTT,CASRHNNSPLHF
TRBV6-1,TRBJ1-1,TRBD1,many,TGTGCCAGCGGACCAGATATACAGGGGCGCACTGAAGCTTTCTTT,CASGPDIQGRTEAFF
TRBV6-1,TRBJ2-4,TRBD2,many,TGTGCCAGCAGCCGGGGACTAGCGGGAGGAGAAAACATTCAGTACTTC,CASSRGLAGGENIQYF
TRBV12-3/TRBV12-4,TRBJ1-1,-,-,TGTGCCAGCAGGGACTCCGGGTTGTACACTGAAGCTTTCTTT,CASRDSGLYTEAFF
TRBV5-1,TRBJ2-5,-,many,TGCGCCAGCAGCAAATACAGGGACCAAGAGACCCAGTACTTC,CASSKYRDQETQYF
TRBV11-2,TRBJ2-5,-,many,TGTGCCAGTAGCCTCTCGGGCGGCGCCGGGACCCAGTACTTC,CASSLSGGAGTQYF
TRBV20-1,TRBJ1-5,TRBD1,many,TGCAGTGCTCCAGGGGGCGGGCTTGGGCAGCCCCAGCATTTT,CSAPGGGLGQPQHF
TRBV7-3,TRBJ2-7,TRBD2,few,TGTGCCAGCAGCTCCCCTCTAGCGGGAGTTCTCGAGCAGTACTTC,CASSSPLAGVLEQYF
TRBV12-3/TRBV12-4,TRBJ1-1,-,many,TGTGCCAGCAGAGAAGCTGGTGAAGCTTTCTTT,CASREAGEAFF
TRBV10-3,TRBJ1-1,TRBD1,many,TGTGCCATCAGTGCCAGGACAGGGGGCATGCAGAACACTGAAGCTTTCTTT,CAISARTGGMQNTEAFF
TRBV4-1,TRBJ2-7,-,-,TGCGCCAGCAGCCAAGGCTGGGCGCAGGCAGTCTACGAGCAGTACTTC,CASSQGWAQAVYEQYF
TRBV5-1,TRBJ1-1,TRBD1,many,TGCGCCAGCAGCTTAGGGACAGGGCTCACTGAAGCTTTCTTT,CASSLGTGLTEAFF
TRBV28,TRBJ2-3,-,-,TGTGCCAGCAGCTACGCCTTAGGGGTTGGCACAGATACGCAGTATTTT,CASSYALGVGTDTQYF
TRBV27,TRBJ1-1,-,-,TGTGCCAGCAGTTTACTGCCGGTCAGGGCCATGAACACTGAAGCTTTCTTT,CASSLLPVRAMNTEAFF
TRBV12-3/TRBV12-4,TRBJ1-5,-,once,TGTGGCAGCAGTTTCAGCCCGAATCAGCCCCAGCATTTT,CGSSFSPNQPQHF
TRBV9,TRBJ2-2,TRBD1,-,TGTGCCAGCAAAAGGGACAGTGCGAACACCGGGGAGCTGTTTTTT,CASKRDSANTGELFF
TRBV19,TRBJ1-6,-,-,TGTGCCACCGCTTACACAGAGAATTCACCCCTCCACTTT,CATAYTENSPLHF
TRBV2,TRBJ1-2,-,many,TGTGCCAGCAGTGAAGCTCGACAGCCACGGAACTATGGCTACACCTTC,CASSEARQPRNYGYTF
TRBV7-2,TRBJ2-6,TRBD1,-,TGTGCCAGCAGCTTACTCGGGACAGGTTTACACGTCTCTGGGGCCAACGTCCTGACTTTC,CASSLLGTGLHVSGANVLTF
TRBV12-3/TRBV12-4,TRBJ1-5,TRBD1,-,TGTGCCAGCAGTCACGGACAGGGGGCCCGGCCCCAGCATTTT,CASSHGQGARPQHF
TRBV12-3/TRBV12-4,TRBJ1-5,TRBD1,-,TGTGCTAGCAGCTCATACCGGGACAGGGGACGAATCAATCAGCCCCAGCGTTTT,CASSSYRDRGRINQPQRF
TRBV27,TRBJ1-1,-,few,TGTGCCAGCAGTTCCCCCAGTTATGGGTTCACTGAAGCTTTCTTT,CASSSPSYGFTEAFF
TRBV3-1,TRBJ2-5,-,many,TGTGCCAGCAGCCGAGCAACAGGAGGGGAGACCCAGTACTTC,CASSRATGGETQYF
TRBV12-3/TRBV12-4,TRBJ2-2,TRBD2,-,TGTGCCAGCAGTTCAGCGGGACTCAGGAACACCGGGGAGCTGTTTTTT,CASSSAGLRNTGELFF
TRBV12-3/TRBV12-4,TRBJ2-2,TRBD2,-,TGTGCCAGCAGCTTTAGCGGGCCGAACACCGGGGAGCTGTTTTTT,CASSFSGPNTGELFF
TRBV7-2,TRBJ2-7,-,few,TGTGCCAGCAGCCGGGACTGGGTCTCGTCCGAGCAGTACTTC,CASSRDWVSSEQYF
TRBV28,TRBJ1-2,-,once,TGTGCCAGCGTGGGCGGGATCTATGGCTACACCTTC,CASVGGIYGYTF
TRBV12-3/TRBV12-4,TRBJ2-5,-,-,TGTGCCAGCAGCTGGGAATCAACTCAAGAGACCCAGTACTTC,CASSWESTQETQYF
TRBV28,TRBJ1-2,-,-,TGTGCCAGCAGCCCTCCCCCAGGGAATGGCTACACCTTC,CASSPPPGNGYTF
TRBV6-5,TRBJ1-1,-,-,TGTGCCAGCAGTTACTCGAAAACGGGCAACACTGAAGCTTTCTTT,CASSYSKTGNTEAFF
TRBV2,TRBJ1-5,-,many,TGTGCCAGCAGTGACCCAAGGGGCAATCAGCCCCAGCATTTT,CASSDPRGNQPQHF